These T cell receptor beta chains were read from a single sample in a study of blood T cell repertoires in COVID-19. Sequencing used immunoSEQ multiplex PCR; TCRdb keeps in-frame clones, though not all of them. The table shows about 160,000 clones, with roughly 84% occurring only once. Sequencing was performed on peripheral blood. The origin of the receptors is a man in his 70s with acute or convalescent COVID-19. Both conserved end residues are part of each CDR3. Each record gives: J gene, D gene, V gene, CDR3 DNA, CDR3 protein. The D gene is left open where the match is weak.

>TRBJ1-5|TRBD1|TRBV12-5
TGTGCTAGTGGTTCAGCCTCGGGGACAGGGACGGGACAGCCCCAGCATTTT
CASGSASGTGTGQPQHF
>TRBJ1-2|TRBD1|TRBV19
TGTGCCAGTAGTATATTGACCGGGACAGGGGGAGACTATGGCTACACCTTC
CASSILTGTGGDYGYTF
>TRBJ1-1|-|TRBV10-2
TGCGCCAGCAGTGGAGTCGGGGGGGGTACTGAAGCTTTCTTT
CASSGVGGGTEAFF
>TRBJ1-2|TRBD1|TRBV9
TGTGCCAGCAGCACCTCGGACAGGGATGGCTACACCTTC
CASSTSDRDGYTF
>TRBJ1-3|-|TRBV11-2
TGTGCCAGCAGCCTTCGTGTCTCTGGAAACACCATATATTTT
CASSLRVSGNTIYF
>TRBJ2-5|TRBD2|TRBV27
TGTGCCAGCAGTTTAGGTACTAGCGGGAGTCGAGAGACCCAGTACTTC
CASSLGTSGSRETQYF
>TRBJ2-6|TRBD1|TRBV7-3
TGTGCCAGCAGCTACTCCGGGACAGGGGGTACTGGGGCCAACGTCCTGACTTTC
CASSYSGTGGTGANVLTF
>TRBJ2-7|TRBD1|TRBV18
TGTGCCAGCTCCCTGGGACAGGCGGACTCCTACGAGCAGTACTTC
CASSLGQADSYEQYF
>TRBJ2-1|-|TRBV28
TGTGCCAGCAACACCGGGAGCTCCTACAATGAGCAGTTCTTC
CASNTGSSYNEQFF
>TRBJ1-2|TRBD1|TRBV5-6
TGTGCCAGCAGCTTGGCCCAGGGACAGGGGACTGGCTACACCTTC
CASSLAQGQGTGYTF